This entry lists 9 T cell receptor beta chains sequenced from one sample in a study of shared clonotypes between healthy human individuals. The assay was immunoSEQ multiplex PCR, and TCRdb's table has in-frame clones only and misses some. The table has 500,000 to 550,000 clones, about 96% seen once; the top ten hold nearly 0.065%. The sample consisted of naive CD4+ T cells sorted from blood. Indicated subset: CD45RA+ positively selected. These receptors were obtained from a woman aged 30 to 39 in good health.

CDR3 nucleotide sequence: TGTGCCAGCAGGGGATGGGAAGGAGACACCGGGGAGCTGTTTTTT. Protein sequence: CASRGWEGDTGELFF. The rearrangement links TRBV6-5 to TRBJ2-2; D unclear. Germline V lookup: CDR1 MNHEY, CDR2 SVGAGI. This CDR3 contains 15 residues. The V gene lost 6 bases and the J gene lost 3 bases, with 14 bases spanning the gap.

The chain couples TRBV15 to TRBJ2-5, with D uncertain. Per germline, CDR1 LNHNV and CDR2 YYDKDF (reference sequence). Trimming removed 1 base from V and 3 bases from J, with 15 bases in between. The CDR3 spans 16 residues. The CDR3 spells CATSRGLTGSEETQYF. For the CDR3, the DNA is TGTGCCACCAGCAGAGGTCTTACCGGGTCGGAAGAGACCCAGTACTTC.

The chain has TRBV6-6 and TRBJ2-7, with D possibly being TRBD2 (5 bases). Trimming shortened V by 8 bases and J by 0 bases, and 11 bases separated the two germline ends. Germline V CDR1 and CDR2: MNHNY, SVGAGI (reference sequence). The CDR3 is made up of 13 amino acids. The CDR3 here is CASSPEGSYEQYF. DNA of the CDR3: TGTGCCAGCTCCCCAGAGGGCTCCTACGAGCAGTACTTC.

This rearrangement joins TRBV6-5 to TRBJ1-2; tentatively, D is TRBD1 (5 bases). V shed 6 bases and J shed 2 bases, with 13 bases lying between them. Germline V gene lookup returns CDR1 MNHEY and CDR2 SVGAGI. The CDR3 spans 14 residues. The DNA for the CDR3 is TGTGCCAGCAGGACGGCCGGGGGAAACTATGGCTACACCTTC. It codes for CASRTAGGNYGYTF.

The chain couples TRBV5-6 to TRBJ2-7; D might be TRBD1 or TRBD2, each matching 5 bases. The CDR3 has 15 amino acids. Germline CDR1 and CDR2: SGHDT and YYEEEE. The V end was cut by 0 bases, the J end by 0 bases, with 10 bases between. CDR3 nucleotide sequence: TGTGCCAGCAGCTTGGTCGGGGCTAGCTCCTACGAGCAGTACTTC. Amino acids: CASSLVGASSYEQYF.

This chain joins TRBV2 and TRBJ2-5; 8 nucleotides line up with TRBD2. With 6 bases clipped from V and 6 bases from J, the junction kept 12 bases outside the gene matches. The CDR3 runs to 15 residues. CDR1 SNHLY and CDR2 FYNNEI come from the germline V gene. This CDR3 reads CASRQGGSGSKTQYF. CDR3 in DNA: TGTGCCAGCAGACAAGGGGGAAGCGGGAGTAAGACCCAGTACTTC.

The chain joins TRBV6-1 to TRBJ2-4; no clear D gene. Trimming removed 6 bases at V and 6 bases at J, with 9 bases between. The CDR3 covers 12 residues. CDR1 MNHNS and CDR2 SASEGT come from the germline V gene. The CDR3, as DNA: TGTGCCAGCAGCCTTCGACCAAACATTCAGTACTTC. Translating it yields CASSLRPNIQYF.

The chain uses TRBV28 and TRBJ2-1; 9 bases are a match to TRBD2. The CDR3 contains 16 residues. J lost 8 bases, V lost 3 bases, and 11 bases had no gene match. The germline gives CDR1 MDHEN, CDR2 SYDVKM. The CDR3 here is CASSFFRLAGPHEQFF. The CDR3 coding sequence is TGTGCCAGCAGTTTCTTCCGGCTAGCGGGACCCCATGAGCAGTTCTTC.

This clone was observed a single time. The chain is built from TRBV5-1 and TRBJ2-7; TRBD1 matches at 10 bases. The germline CDR1 and CDR2 sequences are SGHRS and YFSETQ. With 0 bases clipped from V and 6 bases from J, the junction kept 9 bases outside the gene matches. The CDR3 totals 16 residues. The CDR3 reads CASSLGPRDRGAEQYF. The CDR3, as DNA: TGCGCCAGCAGCTTGGGGCCTCGGGACAGGGGCGCCGAGCAGTACTTC.